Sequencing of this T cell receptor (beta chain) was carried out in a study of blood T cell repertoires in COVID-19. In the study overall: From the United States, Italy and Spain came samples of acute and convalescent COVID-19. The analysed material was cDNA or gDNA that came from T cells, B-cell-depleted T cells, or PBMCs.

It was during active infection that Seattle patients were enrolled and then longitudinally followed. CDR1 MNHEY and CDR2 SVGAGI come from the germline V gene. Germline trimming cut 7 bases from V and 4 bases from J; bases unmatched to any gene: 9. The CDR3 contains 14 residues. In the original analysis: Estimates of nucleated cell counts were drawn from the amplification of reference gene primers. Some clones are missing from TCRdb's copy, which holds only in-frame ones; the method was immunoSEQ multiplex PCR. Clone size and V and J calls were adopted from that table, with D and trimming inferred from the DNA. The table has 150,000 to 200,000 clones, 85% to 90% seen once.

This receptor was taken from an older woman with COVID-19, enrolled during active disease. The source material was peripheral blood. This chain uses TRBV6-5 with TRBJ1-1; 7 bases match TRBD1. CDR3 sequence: CASTTDRVATEAFF. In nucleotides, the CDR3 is TGTGCCAGCACAACCGACAGGGTTGCCACTGAAGCTTTCTTT.